The 18 T cell receptor beta chains in this list originate from one sample, sequenced in a study of PD-L1 blockade in urothelial cancer. Time point reported: pretreatment peripheral blood. Only in-frame clones appear in the TCRdb table, and some are missing; sequencing was by immunoSEQ multiplex PCR. The data contain around 130,000 clones, 65% to 85% of them seen just once; the ten biggest clones take up roughly 3.5%. This specimen was PBMCs, taken around atezolizumab (anti-PD-L1) treatment. These receptors all stem from a man aged 45-60 years with urothelial cancer.

V and J are TRBV14 and TRBJ2-3; TRBD2 agrees at 10 bases. Trimming took 5 bases from V and 1 from J; bases not matched to a gene: 9. The germline V gene encodes CDR1 SGHDN and CDR2 FVKESK. CDR3 size: 17 residues. The CDR3 loop reads CASSSTSGMVGTDTQYF. The CDR3 nucleotides are TGTGCCAGCAGCTCAACTAGCGGGATGGTTGGCACAGATACGCAGTATTTT. The whole variable domain, remainder taken from reference TRBV14 and TRBJ2-3, is EAGVTQFPSHSVIEKGQTVTLRCDPISGHDNLYWYRRVMGKEIKFLLHFVKESKQDESGMPNNRFLAERTGGTYSTLKVQPAELEDSGVYFCASSSTSGMVGTDTQYFGPGTRLTVL.

The chain joins TRBV7-2 to TRBJ1-6, with 7 bases matching TRBD1. Germline loops: CDR1 SGHTA, CDR2 FQGNSA. The J segment lost 10 bases and the V segment lost 5 bases, leaving 8 bases of the junction unmatched. The CDR3 is 14 residues long. In DNA, the CDR3 is TGTGCCAGCAGCCCTTTGACAGGGAACTCACCCCTCCACTTT. Encoded protein: CASSPLTGNSPLHF.

The chain links TRBV9 to TRBJ2-2; 7 bases line up with TRBD2. CDR3 size: 15 residues. After removal of 0 bases from V and 6 bases from J, the junction contained 5 bases not matched to a gene. Germline lookup yields CDR1 SGDLS and CDR2 YYNGEE. The DNA of the CDR3 is TGTGCCAGCAGCGTAGAGGTGGGAGGGCCCGGGGAGCTGTTTTTT. Translation: CASSVEVGGPGELFF. The full variable domain, with the rest looked up from reference TRBV9 and TRBJ2-2, is DSGVTQTPKHLITATGQRVTLRCSPRSGDLSVYWYQQSLDQGLQFLIQYYNGEERAKGNILERFSAQQFPDLHSELNLSSLELGDSALYFCASSVEVGGPGELFFGEGSRLTVL.

The rearrangement links TRBV4-1 to TRBJ2-3; D call uncertain. V was clipped by 0 bases and J by 1 base, with 8 bases between them. The CDR3 loop spans 15 amino acids. The germline V gene has CDR1 MGHRA and CDR2 YSYEKL. The CDR3 DNA reads TGCGCCAGCAGCCAAGATGGGCAGGGCACAGATACGCAGTATTTT. Amino acids: CASSQDGQGTDTQYF.

The J gene is TRBJ2-7, the V gene TRBV7-9; tentatively, D is TRBD2 (5 bases). Germline V lookup: CDR1 SEHNR, CDR2 FQNEAQ (reference sequence). V shed 6 bases and J shed 3 bases, with 12 bases lying between them. This CDR3 region has 13 residues. CDR3 sequence reads: CASRRSGYYEQYF. The CDR3 region has the DNA TGTGCCAGCAGGAGGTCGGGGTACTACGAGCAGTACTTC.

The chain has TRBV28 and TRBJ1-5; TRBD1 aligns across 12 bases. With 2 bases clipped from V and 7 bases from J, the junction kept 3 bases outside the gene matches. The CDR3 runs 15 residues. Germline assignment: CDR1 MDHEN and CDR2 SYDVKM. CDR3 in amino acids: CASSLGTGGLQPQHF. The CDR3 bases are TGTGCCAGCAGTTTAGGGACAGGGGGCCTGCAGCCCCAGCATTTT.

The genes are TRBV7-2 and TRBJ2-1, with 13 positions matching TRBD2. The V and J ends lost 1 base and 2 bases, in that order; junction bases with no gene match: 5. This CDR3 has 18 amino acids. Germline loops: CDR1 SGHTA, CDR2 FQGNSA. DNA of the CDR3: TGTGCCAGCAGCTTAGAGGGACTAGCGGGAATAACCTACAATGAGCAGTTCTTC. Protein product: CASSLEGLAGITYNEQFF.

As regards this clone: A junction boundary mismatches the germline segment, possibly from a read error. The chain links TRBV7-7 to TRBJ2-3; 8 bases are shared with TRBD1. Per germline, CDR1 SSHAT and CDR2 FNYEAQ (reference sequence). This CDR3 contains 16 residues. CDR3 bases: TGTGCTAGCAGCCAGGGGGCAGGGACTAGCACAGATACGCAGTATTTT. This translates into CASSQGAGTSTDTQYF.

The chain links TRBV10-3 to TRBJ2-7, with 9 bases lining up with TRBD1. Germline V gives CDR1 ENHRY, CDR2 SYGVKD. The CDR3 covers 13 residues. Unmatched junction bases numbered 3, after V lost 4 bases and J lost 5 bases. CDR3 loop: CAISAQGADEQYF. Here the CDR3 DNA reads TGTGCCATCAGTGCACAGGGGGCTGACGAGCAGTACTTC.

The chain is built from TRBV30 and TRBJ1-3, with D uncertain. Germline-derived CDR1 and CDR2 are GTSNPN and SVGIG (reference sequence). Trimming took off 3 bases at V and 4 bases at J, with 7 bases between the two ends. The CDR3 spans 12 residues. The CDR3 here is CAWRGMGNTIYF. The CDR3 DNA reads TGTGCCTGGAGGGGCATGGGAAACACCATATATTTT. The whole variable domain, remainder taken from reference TRBV30 and TRBJ1-3, is SQTIHQWPATLVQPVGSPLSLECTVEGTSNPNLYWYRQAAGRGLQLLFYSVGIGQISSEVPQNLSASRPQDRQFILSSKKLLLSDSGFYLCAWRGMGNTIYFGEGSWLTVV.

The gene calls are TRBV19 and TRBJ2-7; TRBD1 matches at 7 bases. CDR1 is LNHDA and CDR2 is SQIVND in the germline V gene (reference sequence). The length of the CDR3 is 16 residues. V gave up 1 base and J gave up 2 bases; unmatched junction bases: 8. CDR3 sequence (DNA): TGTGCCAGTAGTATAGGAGCCGGGACAGTACCCTACGAGCAGTACTTC. Its translation: CASSIGAGTVPYEQYF. The full variable domain, its missing parts supplied by reference TRBV19 and TRBJ2-7, is DGGITQSPKYLFRKEGQNVTLSCEQNLNHDAMYWYRQDPGQGLRLIYYSQIVNDFQKGDIAEGYSVSREKKESFPLTVTSAQKNPTAFYLCASSIGAGTVPYEQYFGPGTRLTVT.

This clone was recorded a few times. The chain employs TRBV7-9 and TRBJ2-2; maybe TRBD1 (5 bases). V dropped 4 bases and J dropped 4 bases, with 16 bases sitting between them. The CDR3 is 16 residues long. Germline V CDR1 and CDR2: SEHNR, FQNEAQ (reference sequence). The chain's CDR3 is CASSSGLGQGTGELFF. The DNA for the CDR3 is TGTGCCAGCAGCTCAGGCCTCGGACAAGGCACCGGGGAGCTGTTTTTT. The whole variable domain, filled in from reference TRBV7-9 and TRBJ2-2, reads DTGVSQNPRHKITKRGQNVTFRCDPISEHNRLYWYRQTLGQGPEFLTYFQNEAQLEKSRLLSDRFSAERPKGSFSTLEIQRTEQGDSAMYLCASSSGLGQGTGELFFGEGSRLTVL.

The chain joins TRBV19 to TRBJ2-1, with 7 positions matching TRBD1. This CDR3 is 16 amino acids long. Germline values: CDR1 LNHDA, CDR2 SQIVND (reference sequence). The V segment lost 2 bases and the J segment 4 bases; nucleotides outside the gene matches: 8. CDR3 region: CASSIIRGGSYNEQFF. The DNA for the CDR3 is TGTGCCAGTAGTATAATTCGAGGGGGCTCGTACAATGAGCAGTTCTTC.

Written as DNA, the CDR3 is TGTGCCAGCAGCACCACTAGCGGGAGGGGGAATGAGCAGTTCTTC. Its protein is CASSTTSGRGNEQFF. V is TRBV5-4 and J is TRBJ2-1; 13 bases match TRBD2. The CDR3 contains 15 residues. Germline V gives CDR1 SGHNT, CDR2 YYREEE (reference sequence). Trimming took 4 bases from V and 7 from J; bases not matched to a gene: 5.

The V gene is TRBV6-6, the J gene TRBJ2-4; 9 bases map to TRBD1. The V gene's germline CDR1 is MNHNY and CDR2 SVGAGI (reference sequence). The V and J ends lost 8 bases and 8 bases, in that order; junction bases with no gene match: 13. The CDR3 length is 15 residues. CDR3 residues: CASDAHDRGYYIQYF. CDR3 in DNA: TGTGCCAGCGATGCCCATGACAGGGGGTATTACATTCAGTACTTC.

This rearrangement joins TRBV5-4 to TRBJ2-7; 9 bases align to TRBD1. The CDR3 consists of 16 residues. V was clipped by 4 bases and J by 2 bases; unmatched bases: 10. Germline assignment: CDR1 SGHNT and CDR2 YYREEE (reference sequence). The CDR3 bases are TGTGCCAGCAGCCCCCTGGGGGGACAGGGAACCTACGAGCAGTACTTC. Translating gives CASSPLGGQGTYEQYF.

This chain joins TRBV5-8 and TRBJ2-5; D is perhaps TRBD2 (6 bases). Between the trimmed V and J ends, which lost 0 bases and 2 bases, there was a span of 14 bases. CDR3 length: 16 amino acids. Germline V lookup: CDR1 SGHTS, CDR2 YDEGEE. CDR3 nucleotide sequence: TGTGCCAGCAGCTTGGGGGGCGGGGCGATTCAAGAGACCCAGTACTTC. Amino acid sequence: CASSLGGGAIQETQYF.

This clone appeared once. CDR3: CASSPPGLNTDTQYF. Written as DNA, the CDR3 is TGTGCCAGCTCACCCCCGGGACTGAACACAGATACGCAGTATTTT. The chain is built from TRBV18 and TRBJ2-3, with D perhaps TRBD2 (6 bases). CDR1 and CDR2 from the germline V gene are KGHSH and LQKENI. The length of the CDR3 is 15 residues. The V and J ends lost 3 bases and 2 bases respectively, with 12 bases between them.